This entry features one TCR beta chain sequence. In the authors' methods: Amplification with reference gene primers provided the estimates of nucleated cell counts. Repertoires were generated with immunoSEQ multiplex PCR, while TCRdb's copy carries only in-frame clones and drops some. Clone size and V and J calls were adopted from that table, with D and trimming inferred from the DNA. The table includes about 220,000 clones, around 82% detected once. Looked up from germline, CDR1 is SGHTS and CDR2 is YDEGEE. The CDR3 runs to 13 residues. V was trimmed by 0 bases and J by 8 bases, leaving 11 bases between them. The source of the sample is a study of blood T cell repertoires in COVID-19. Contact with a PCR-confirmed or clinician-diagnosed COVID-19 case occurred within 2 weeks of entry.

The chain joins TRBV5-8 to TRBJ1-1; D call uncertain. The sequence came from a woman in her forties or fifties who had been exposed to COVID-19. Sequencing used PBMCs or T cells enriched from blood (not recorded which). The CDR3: CASSLGWRAEAFF. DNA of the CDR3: TGTGCCAGCAGCTTGGGGTGGAGGGCCGAAGCTTTCTTT. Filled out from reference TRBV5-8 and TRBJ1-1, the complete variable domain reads EAGVTQSPTHLIKTRGQQATLRCSPISGHTSVYWYQQALGLGLQFLLWYDEGEERNRGNFPPRFSGRQFPNYSSELNVNALELEDSALYLCASSLGWRAEAFFGQGTRLTVV.